Included here is one T cell receptor beta chain sequence, with context. The antigen remains undetermined. This record belongs to a study of identical twins. Regarding the study as a whole: Excess twin sharing in beta out-of-frame sequences was weaker. Within cord blood, abundant beta clonotypes carried fewer insertions, but memory repertoires showed no such trend.

MiXCR was run by TCRdb on the 5' RACE reads, yielding one entry per CDR3 protein. The sample shows some 630,000 distinct CDR3 sequences, just over 7% of them seen only once. In addition, the sample was reused for a study of yellow fever vaccine responses in identical twins.

Material: PBMCs. The clonotype was recovered from a young woman in good health.

CDR3 amino acids: CAISNGQINQPQHF. The CDR3 region has the DNA TGTGCCATCAGTAATGGACAGATCAATCAGCCCCAGCATTTT. This chain uses TRBV10-3 with TRBJ1-5, with a weak D call TRBD1 (6 bases). V was clipped by 5 bases and J by 3 bases, with 11 bases between them. Germline values: CDR1 ENHRY, CDR2 SYGVKD. This CDR3 has 14 amino acids.